This TCR beta chain is from a study of shared clonotypes between healthy human individuals (TCRdb year 2020). With regard to the full study: The cohort included three men and a couple of women between 18 and 49 years of age. To estimate repertoire size and how much clonotype sharing occurs between individuals, the study deeply sequenced the blood TCR repertoires of five healthy adults. Libraries were prepared and TCR repertoires were sequenced by different laboratories using diverse techniques, in order to increase sequencing depth and limit assay-specific biases. Per donor, leukapheresis produced somewhere between about 0.94 and 9 billion PBMCs.

Notes on this clone: It lacks a known antigen. Per-base qualities were not stored, and no clone one base away is much larger.

CDR1 SGHRS and CDR2 YFSETQ are derived from the germline V gene. The CDR3 runs 15 amino acids, cysteine and phenylalanine included. Just CDR3 DNA is preserved here, 45 bases in frame from base 1. V drops 0 bases and J drops 2 bases, leaving 9 bases in between. Using the deep immunoSEQ assay, multiplex PCR amplified TCR CDR3 regions from genomic DNA. For each cell subset, the extracted genomic DNA was distributed evenly across all wells of several immunoSEQ 96-well plates, and each plate served as one replicate. For unsorted PBMC, around 310 ng of genomic DNA, equivalent to around 33,000 T cell genomes, went into each replicate PCR. Unsorted PBMC genomic DNA was sequenced across ten immunoSEQ deep assay plates. The purified libraries were quantified using a Qubit 3.0 fluorometer, sized with a Bioanalyzer 2100, and then quantified again using the KAPA Library Quantification kit. Every immunoSEQ 96-well plate was sequenced on a separate single-read 150-cycle Illumina NextSeq 550 flow cell. The published analysis was carried out like this. The immunoSEQ output contained only junctional sequences without quality scores, so filtering could not match that applied to full-length reads. To assign V/J genes and CDR3, sequences were annotated using PyIR, a Python wrapper for IgBLAST v1.9, with IMGT germline references. Any read was removed if the V/J assignment was weak (E-value above 1e-6), the CDR3 was missing, or the read contained stop codons, out-of-frame junctions, or ambiguous translated residues. V3J clonotypes were defined as sequences sharing the same inferred V gene, J gene, and CDR3 amino acid sequence. The percentage overlap between two repertoires was calculated by dividing the number of shared unique clonotypes by the size of the smaller repertoire. Richness of each repertoire was evaluated using RTK rarefaction, the Chao1 estimator, and Recon v2.1 estimates of unobserved clonotypes. Not all clones reach the TCRdb copy of this immuneACCESS table, which keeps in-frame sequences only. Checked studies attribute under half of the gap to unresolved V genes and leave the rest unexplained. The V and J calls and clone size are taken from that table; D and trimming were inferred from the DNA. This sample lists about 520,000 clones; approximately 84% were detected once. 12% of the sample is taken by the ten largest.

The donors were healthy, HIV-negative adults who had no recently reported acute infections or vaccinations. Every donor was a Caucasian adult living in Nashville, Tennessee, USA. For unsorted samples, about 87 million PBMCs were counted, and genomic DNA was extracted using the QIAamp DNA Blood Mini kit. Blood was collected by leukapheresis, and PBMCs were isolated by Ficoll-Histopaque density gradient centrifugation and then cryopreserved in liquid nitrogen vapor phase. Overall study outcomes, separate from this receptor: Sampling was restricted to blood, and TCR repertoires in tissues likely differ from the TCR repertoires found in blood. Pairwise subsampling led to the expectation that sequencing depth would affect the degree of clonotype sharing among donors. Because the study included only a small number of donors, the genetic and exposure-history diversity represented was limited.

Recombination connected TRBV5-1 to TRBJ2-1, with the D call perhaps TRBD1 or TRBD2, as 5 bases match in each case. The source is a woman in her thirties or forties in good health. Some clones in this sample may be carry-over from other donors' samples. The sequencing sample was made of PBMCs. For the CDR3, the sequence is CASSLVGTPYNEQFF. The nucleotide sequence reads as follows: TGCGCCAGCAGCTTGGTGGGGACCCCCTACAATGAGCAGTTCTTC.